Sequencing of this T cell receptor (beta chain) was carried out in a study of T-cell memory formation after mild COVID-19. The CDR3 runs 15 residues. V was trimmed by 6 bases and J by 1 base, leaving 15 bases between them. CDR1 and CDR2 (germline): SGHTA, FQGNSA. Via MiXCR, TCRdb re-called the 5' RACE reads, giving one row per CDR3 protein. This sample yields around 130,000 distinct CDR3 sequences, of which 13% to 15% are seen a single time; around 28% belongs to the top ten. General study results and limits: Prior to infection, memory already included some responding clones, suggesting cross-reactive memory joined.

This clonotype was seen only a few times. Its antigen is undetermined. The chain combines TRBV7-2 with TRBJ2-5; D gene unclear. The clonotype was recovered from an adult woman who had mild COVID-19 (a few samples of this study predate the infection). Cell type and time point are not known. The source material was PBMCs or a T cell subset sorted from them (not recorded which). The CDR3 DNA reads TGTGCCAGCAGTTACCCTGAGGTATTCCAAGAGACCCAGTACTTC. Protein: CASSYPEVFQETQYF.